A single sample is the source of the 10 T cell receptor beta chains below, sequenced in a study of blood T cell repertoires in COVID-19. The table came from immunoSEQ multiplex PCR; TCRdb's copy has only in-frame clones and leaves some out. The sample yields roughly 120,000 clones, under 95% seen once. Sequencing input: peripheral blood. All receptors come from a man aged 60 to 69 with COVID-19, enrolled during active disease.

The chain recombines TRBV7-9 with TRBJ2-7; TRBD2 is a possible D gene (5 bases). Germline V gene sequence: CDR1 SEHNR, CDR2 FQNEAQ (reference sequence). The CDR3 extends over 14 amino acids. The V end was cut by 3 bases, the J end by 3 bases, with 12 bases between. CDR3 DNA sequence: TGTGCCAGCAGCTTGCTGCCCGGGGTCTACGAGCAGTACTTC. Amino acid sequence: CASSLLPGVYEQYF.

V usage is TRBV6-2 or TRBV6-3 and J usage is TRBJ1-5, with D unresolved. The germline V gene encodes CDR1 MNHEY and CDR2 SVGEGT. The CDR3 runs 14 residues. V was trimmed by 5 bases and J by 5 bases, leaving 13 bases between them. The CDR3 region has the DNA TGTGCCAGCAGTCCCCTGGGAGGCGATCAGCCCCAGCATTTT. Protein product: CASSPLGGDQPQHF.

The V and J genes are TRBV27 and TRBJ1-5; weak D call: TRBD1 (5 bases). The germline gives CDR1 MNHEY, CDR2 SMNVEV (reference sequence). The V end was cut by 1 base, the J end by 1 base, with 11 bases between. This CDR3 is built from 16 residues. The CDR3 region is CASSLYWQGSNQPQHF. CDR3 nucleotides: TGTGCCAGCAGTTTATACTGGCAGGGAAGCAATCAGCCCCAGCATTTT.

V is TRBV5-1 and J is TRBJ2-2, with D hard to call. In germline, CDR1 is SGHRS, CDR2 YFSETQ. This CDR3 has 12 amino acids. With 4 bases removed from V and 7 bases from J, the gap between germline ends came to 8 bases. The CDR3 region has the DNA TGCGCCAGCAGCCTAGAAAGCGGGGAGCTGTTTTTT. It is translated as CASSLESGELFF.

The chain employs TRBV3-1 (or the pseudogene TRBV3-2) and TRBJ2-1; 7 bases map to TRBD2. V was clipped by 4 bases and J by 1 base; unmatched bases: 7. Germline V gene sequence: CDR1 LGHDT, CDR2 YNNKEL (reference sequence). This CDR3 region has 16 residues. For the CDR3, the DNA is TGTGCCAGCAGCCGACGACTAGCATCTTCCTACAATGAGCAGTTCTTC. This sequence encodes CASSRRLASSYNEQFF.

The chain uses TRBV5-1 and TRBJ2-5; 9 bases are a match to TRBD1. The germline gives CDR1 SGHRS, CDR2 YFSETQ. V shed 0 bases, J shed 9 bases, and the junction held 9 bases outside the gene matches. The CDR3 spans 15 residues. The CDR3 spells CASSLEQGAGEAQYF. Here the CDR3 DNA reads TGCGCCAGCAGCTTGGAACAGGGGGCAGGGGAGGCCCAGTACTTC. Using reference TRBV5-1 and TRBJ2-5 for the parts outside the CDR3, the full variable domain is KAGVTQTPRYLIKTRGQQVTLSCSPISGHRSVSWYQQTPGQGLQFLFEYFSETQRNKGNFPGRFSGRQFSNSRSEMNVSTLELGDSALYLCASSLEQGAGEAQYFGPGTRLLVL.

The genes are TRBV14 and TRBJ2-3; no clear D. V dropped 4 bases and J dropped 6 bases, with 8 bases sitting between them. Germline V CDR1 and CDR2: SGHDN, FVKESK. This CDR3 is 12 amino acids long. CDR3 region: CASSPTRDTQYF. CDR3 bases: TGTGCCAGCAGCCCGACTCGCGATACGCAGTATTTT.

The genes are TRBV3-1 (or the pseudogene TRBV3-2) and TRBJ1-6, with D hard to call. Germline-derived CDR1 and CDR2 are LGHDT and YNNKEL (reference sequence). This CDR3 contains 13 residues. V was cut by 3 bases and J by 6 bases, with 6 bases left in between. The CDR3 here is CASSQNSNSPLHF. As DNA, the CDR3 is TGTGCCAGCAGCCAGAACAGTAATTCACCCCTCCACTTT.

This clone came up once. Other nucleotide sequences in the sample specify the same CDR3. This sequence joins TRBV5-1 and TRBJ1-5; D is undetermined. V lost 1 base to trimming and J lost 0 bases, with 8 bases between them. CDR1 SGHRS and CDR2 YFSETQ come from the germline V gene. This CDR3 is built from 15 residues. Here the CDR3 DNA reads TGCGCCAGCAGCTTGACCGGGTATAGCAATCAGCCCCAGCATTTT. Protein: CASSLTGYSNQPQHF.

The J gene is TRBJ2-7, the V gene TRBV14; 9 bases are a match to TRBD1. The germline V gene encodes CDR1 SGHDN and CDR2 FVKESK. J gave up 0 bases and V 0 bases, and 3 bases lay outside the gene matches. The CDR3 extends over 16 amino acids. The CDR3 is CASSQDGQGRSYEQYF. CDR3 coding DNA: TGTGCCAGCAGCCAAGACGGACAGGGGCGCTCCTACGAGCAGTACTTC. Variable domain in full (rest from reference TRBV14 and TRBJ2-7): EAGVTQFPSHSVIEKGQTVTLRCDPISGHDNLYWYRRVMGKEIKFLLHFVKESKQDESGMPNNRFLAERTGGTYSTLKVQPAELEDSGVYFCASSQDGQGRSYEQYFGPGTRLTVT.